The 13 T cell receptor beta chains in this list originate from one sample, sequenced in a study of blood T cell repertoires in COVID-19. TCRdb keeps only in-frame clones here, not all; method: immunoSEQ multiplex PCR. The sample records some 110,000 clones, 84% being singletons. Material for sequencing was PBMCs or T cells enriched from blood (not recorded which). The receptor set was obtained from a woman in her twenties or thirties who had recovered from COVID-19.

This clone has only one observation. The rearrangement uses TRBV6-6 and TRBJ2-7; the match to TRBD2 covers 8 bases. Looked up from germline, CDR1 is MNHNY and CDR2 is SVGAGI (reference sequence). J gave up 2 bases and V 6 bases, and 9 bases lay outside the gene matches. This CDR3 spans 15 amino acids. The chain's CDR3 is CASSPRVAGTYEQYF. In DNA, the CDR3 is TGTGCCAGCAGCCCCCGGGTAGCGGGAACCTACGAGCAGTACTTC.

This chain connects TRBV7-9 to TRBJ1-6; D gene unclear. The CDR3 contains 13 residues. Trimming stripped 0 bases from V and 9 bases from J, with 6 bases between. Per the germline V gene, CDR1 is SEHNR and CDR2 is FQNEAQ (reference sequence). CDR3 amino acids: CASSLALSSPLHF. CDR3 nucleotide sequence: TGTGCCAGCAGCTTAGCATTGAGTTCACCCCTCCACTTT.

V usage is TRBV12-3 or TRBV12-4 and J usage is TRBJ1-5, with D tentatively TRBD1 (6 bases). Trimming took off 3 bases at V and 7 bases at J, with 10 bases between the two ends. This CDR3 contains 13 residues. The CDR3 DNA sequence: TGTGCCAGCAGTTTCTGGGGGCAACAGCCCCAGCATTTT. Protein sequence: CASSFWGQQPQHF.

This chain connects TRBV7-2 to TRBJ2-2; 14 bases are a match to TRBD2. This CDR3 has 18 amino acids. Unmatched junction bases numbered 6, after V lost 5 bases and J lost 1 base. Germline loops: CDR1 SGHTA, CDR2 FQGNSA. The CDR3 bases are TGTGCCAGCAGCCACCGGGGGACTAGCGGGAGGAACACCGGGGAGCTGTTTTTT. This codes for CASSHRGTSGRNTGELFF.

The chain carries TRBV27 and TRBJ2-1; 7 bases align to TRBD2. CDR1 is MNHEY and CDR2 is SMNVEV in the germline V gene (reference sequence). This CDR3 is 16 amino acids long. Trimming at V came to 6 bases and at J to 1 base, leaving 9 bases not matched to a gene. The CDR3 reads CASSPTSAPSYNEQFF. The CDR3 nucleotides are TGTGCCAGCAGCCCTACTAGCGCACCGTCCTACAATGAGCAGTTCTTC.

V is TRBV4-3 and J is TRBJ2-3, with 7 bases aligning to TRBD2. Trimming took 0 bases from V and 6 from J; bases not matched to a gene: 9. CDR3 length: 16 residues. Germline values: CDR1 LGHNA, CDR2 YSLEER. CDR3 region: CASSQDLGGSWDTQYF. CDR3 DNA sequence: TGCGCCAGCAGCCAAGATCTTGGCGGGAGCTGGGATACGCAGTATTTT.

The rearrangement uses TRBV12-3 or TRBV12-4 and TRBJ1-1; TRBD1 matches at 8 bases. Trimming took 6 bases from V and 6 from J; bases not matched to a gene: 3. This CDR3 spans 12 amino acids. CDR3 region: CASRRTGPEAFF. The CDR3 nucleotides read TGTGCCAGCAGGCGGACAGGGCCTGAAGCTTTCTTT.

The J gene is TRBJ1-2, the V gene TRBV5-4; 7 bases align to TRBD1. The CDR3 has 16 residues. Unmatched junction bases numbered 11, after V lost 2 bases and J lost 4 bases. Germline V gene data show CDR1 as SGHNT and CDR2 as YYREEE (reference sequence). The CDR3 coding sequence is TGTGCCAGCAGCTTCGCGGACAGGCCGATCTTCTATGGCTACACCTTC. Its translation is CASSFADRPIFYGYTF. Full variable domain (rest looked up from reference TRBV5-4 and TRBJ1-2): ETGVTQSPTHLIKTRGQQVTLRCSSQSGHNTVSWYQQALGQGPQFIFQYYREEENGRGNFPPRFSGLQFPNYSSELNVNALELDDSALYLCASSFADRPIFYGYTFGSGTRLTVV.

In nucleotides, the CDR3 is TGTGCCAGCAGCCCTGCCGGGGGAGGAACTGAAGCTTTCTTT. It encodes CASSPAGGGTEAFF. This chain uses TRBV14 with TRBJ1-1; tentative D call: TRBD1 (5 bases). Germline lookup yields CDR1 SGHDN and CDR2 FVKESK. The CDR3 runs 14 residues. Trimming shortened V by 4 bases and J by 5 bases, and 14 bases separated the two germline ends. Variable domain in full (rest from reference TRBV14 and TRBJ1-1): EAGVTQFPSHSVIEKGQTVTLRCDPISGHDNLYWYRRVMGKEIKFLLHFVKESKQDESGMPNNRFLAERTGGTYSTLKVQPAELEDSGVYFCASSPAGGGTEAFFGQGTRLTVV.

The genes are TRBV29-1 and TRBJ2-5, with 8 bases identical to TRBD2. With V trimmed by 0 bases and J by 5 bases, 14 bases remained unmatched. Germline V CDR1 and CDR2: SQVTM, ANQGSEA. The length of the CDR3 is 17 residues. CDR3 sequence reads: CSVEDLGSGGPWETQYF. The CDR3 nucleotides read TGCAGCGTTGAAGATTTGGGTTCGGGAGGGCCTTGGGAGACCCAGTACTTC.

The chain couples TRBV30 to TRBJ2-7, with 16 bases matching TRBD2. V lost 7 bases to trimming and J lost 2 bases; unmatched junction nucleotides: 14. Germline V gives CDR1 GTSNPN, CDR2 SVGIG (reference sequence). CDR3 length: 18 amino acids. This CDR3 is CAFDTGLAGGPSAYEQYF. The CDR3 nucleotides are TGTGCCTTTGATACGGGACTAGCGGGAGGGCCGTCAGCCTACGAGCAGTACTTC. The full variable domain, completed using reference TRBV30 and TRBJ2-7, is SQTIHQWPATLVQPVGSPLSLECTVEGTSNPNLYWYRQAAGRGLQLLFYSVGIGQISSEVPQNLSASRPQDRQFILSSKKLLLSDSGFYLCAFDTGLAGGPSAYEQYFGPGTRLTVT.

This chain joins TRBV2 and TRBJ1-1; D is unresolved. V was pared by 7 bases and J by 1 base, with 10 bases between. Germline V gene data show CDR1 as SNHLY and CDR2 as FYNNEI. The CDR3 runs 13 residues. The CDR3 protein is CASTRGSNTEAFF. CDR3 DNA: TGTGCCAGCACTCGAGGGTCGAACACTGAAGCTTTCTTT.

This clone was detected once. The chain combines TRBV6-2 or TRBV6-3 with TRBJ2-7; 8 bases are shared with TRBD2. The CDR3 spans 15 residues. In germline, CDR1 is MNHEY, CDR2 SVGEGT. The junction had 4 bases not matched to a gene; V was cut back by 2 bases and J by 1 base. The CDR3 sequence is CASSYGIAGSYEQYF. CDR3 bases: TGTGCCAGCAGTTACGGAATAGCGGGGTCCTACGAGCAGTACTTC.